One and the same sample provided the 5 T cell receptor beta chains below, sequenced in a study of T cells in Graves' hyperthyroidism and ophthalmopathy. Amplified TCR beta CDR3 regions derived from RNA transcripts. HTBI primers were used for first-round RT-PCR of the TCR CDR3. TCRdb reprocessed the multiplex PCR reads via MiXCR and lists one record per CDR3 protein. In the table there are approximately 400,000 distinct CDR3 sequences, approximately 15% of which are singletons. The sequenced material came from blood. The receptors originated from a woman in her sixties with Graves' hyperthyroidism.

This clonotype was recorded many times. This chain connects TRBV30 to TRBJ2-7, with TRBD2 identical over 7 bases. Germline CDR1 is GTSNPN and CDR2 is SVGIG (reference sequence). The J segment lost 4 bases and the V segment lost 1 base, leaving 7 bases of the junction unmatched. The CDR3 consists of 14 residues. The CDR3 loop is CAWSATSARYEQYF. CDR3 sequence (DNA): TGTGCCTGGAGTGCAACTAGCGCACGGTACGAGCAGTACTTC.

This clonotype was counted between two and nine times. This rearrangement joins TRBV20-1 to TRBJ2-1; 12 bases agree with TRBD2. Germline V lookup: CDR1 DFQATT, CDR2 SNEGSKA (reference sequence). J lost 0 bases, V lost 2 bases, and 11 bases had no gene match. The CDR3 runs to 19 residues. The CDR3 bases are TGCAGTGCTAGAACCACCGGGACTAGCGGGCGGAGCTCCTACAATGAGCAGTTCTTC. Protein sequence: CSARTTGTSGRSSYNEQFF.

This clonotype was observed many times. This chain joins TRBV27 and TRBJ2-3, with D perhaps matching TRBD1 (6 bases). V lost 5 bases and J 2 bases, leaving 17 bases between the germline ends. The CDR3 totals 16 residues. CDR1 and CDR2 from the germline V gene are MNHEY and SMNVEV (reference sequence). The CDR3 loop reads CASSPQQGISTDTQYF. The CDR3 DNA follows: TGTGCCAGCAGTCCCCAACAGGGTATATCCACAGATACGCAGTATTTT.

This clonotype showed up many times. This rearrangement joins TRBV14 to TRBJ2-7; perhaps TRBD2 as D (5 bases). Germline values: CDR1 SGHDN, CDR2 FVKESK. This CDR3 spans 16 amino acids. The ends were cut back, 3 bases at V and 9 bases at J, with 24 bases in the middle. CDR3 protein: CASSHFQLDGRRVQYF. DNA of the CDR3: TGTGCCAGCAGCCACTTCCAACTAGACGGCAGACGTGTGCAGTACTTC.

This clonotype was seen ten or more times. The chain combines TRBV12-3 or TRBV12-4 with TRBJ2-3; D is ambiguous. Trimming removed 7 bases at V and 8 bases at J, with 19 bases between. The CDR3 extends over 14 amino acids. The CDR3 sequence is CASTLSTGPATQYF. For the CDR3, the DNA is TGTGCCAGCACCCTCTCGACTGGCCCAGCTACGCAGTATTTT.